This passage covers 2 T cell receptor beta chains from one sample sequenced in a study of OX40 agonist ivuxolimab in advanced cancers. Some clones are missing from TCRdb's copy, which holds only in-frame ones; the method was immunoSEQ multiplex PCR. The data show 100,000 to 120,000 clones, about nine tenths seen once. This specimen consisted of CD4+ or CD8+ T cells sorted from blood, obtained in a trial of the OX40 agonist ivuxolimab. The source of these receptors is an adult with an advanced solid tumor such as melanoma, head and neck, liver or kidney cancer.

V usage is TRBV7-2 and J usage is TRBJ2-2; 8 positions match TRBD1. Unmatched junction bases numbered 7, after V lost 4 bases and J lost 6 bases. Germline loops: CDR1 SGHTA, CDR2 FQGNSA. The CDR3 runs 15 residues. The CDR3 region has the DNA TGTGCCAGCAGCTCCGGACAGGGATGGGCCGGGGAGCTGTTTTTT. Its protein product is CASSSGQGWAGELFF.

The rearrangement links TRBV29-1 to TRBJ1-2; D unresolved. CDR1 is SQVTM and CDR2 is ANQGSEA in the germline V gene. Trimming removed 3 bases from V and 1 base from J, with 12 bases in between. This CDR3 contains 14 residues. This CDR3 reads CSVELKSNNYGYTF. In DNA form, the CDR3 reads TGCAGCGTTGAGCTAAAATCGAATAACTATGGCTACACCTTC.